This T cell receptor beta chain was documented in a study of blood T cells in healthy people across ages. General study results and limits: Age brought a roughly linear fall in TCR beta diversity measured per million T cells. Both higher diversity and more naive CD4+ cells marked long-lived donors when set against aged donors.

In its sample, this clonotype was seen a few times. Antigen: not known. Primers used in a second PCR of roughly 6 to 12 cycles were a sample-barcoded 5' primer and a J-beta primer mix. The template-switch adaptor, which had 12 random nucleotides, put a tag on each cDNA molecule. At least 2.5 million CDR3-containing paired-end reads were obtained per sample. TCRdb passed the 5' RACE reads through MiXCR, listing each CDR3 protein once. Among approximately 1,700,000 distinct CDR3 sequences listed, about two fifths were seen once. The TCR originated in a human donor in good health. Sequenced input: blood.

As DNA, the CDR3 is TGTGCCAGCAGTTTTCCAGGGGGGGGTGAGCAGTTCTTC. It codes for CASSFPGGGEQFF. The chain employs TRBV28 and TRBJ2-1; the D gene could be TRBD1 or TRBD2 (7 bases each). Trimming stripped 3 bases from V and 9 bases from J, with 12 bases between. The CDR3 sequence is 13 residues long. CDR1 is MDHEN and CDR2 is SYDVKM in the germline V gene.